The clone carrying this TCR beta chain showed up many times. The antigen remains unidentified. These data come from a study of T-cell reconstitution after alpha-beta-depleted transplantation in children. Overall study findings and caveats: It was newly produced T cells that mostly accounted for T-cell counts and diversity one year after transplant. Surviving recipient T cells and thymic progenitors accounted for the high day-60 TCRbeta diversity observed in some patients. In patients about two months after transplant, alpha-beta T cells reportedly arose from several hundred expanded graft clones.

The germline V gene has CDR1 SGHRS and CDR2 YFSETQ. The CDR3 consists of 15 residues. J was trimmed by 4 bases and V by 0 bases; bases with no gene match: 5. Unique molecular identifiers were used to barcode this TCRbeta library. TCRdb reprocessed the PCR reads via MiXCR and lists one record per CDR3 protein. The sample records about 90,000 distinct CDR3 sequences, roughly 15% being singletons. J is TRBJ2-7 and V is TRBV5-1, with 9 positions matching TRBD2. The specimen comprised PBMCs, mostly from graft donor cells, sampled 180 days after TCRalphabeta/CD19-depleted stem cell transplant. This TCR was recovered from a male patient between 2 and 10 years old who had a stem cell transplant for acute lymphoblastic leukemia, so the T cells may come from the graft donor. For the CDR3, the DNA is TGCGCCAGCAGCTTGGCCGGCCTAGCGGGGTACGAGCAGTACTTC. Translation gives CASSLAGLAGYEQYF.